A single sample gave rise to the 20 T cell receptor beta chains below, sequenced in a study of ipilimumab plus nivolumab after autologous stem cell transplantation. Clones were read by immunoSEQ multiplex PCR, and TCRdb kept only the in-frame ones, dropping some. The sample holds 15,000 to 20,000 clones, roughly 80% seen once. The starting material was PBMCs, obtained in a trial of ipilimumab plus nivolumab as post-transplant consolidation. These receptors were taken from a male donor with diffuse large B-cell lymphoma.

This clone has only a few counts. The chain combines TRBV11-2 with TRBJ2-3; D may match TRBD1 or TRBD2 (6 bases each). From germline, CDR1 is SGHAT and CDR2 FQNNGV. V was pared by 3 bases and J by 0 bases, with 16 bases between. This CDR3 is 17 amino acids long. This chain's CDR3 is CASSLRSGGLSTDTQYF. In DNA form, the CDR3 reads TGTGCCAGCAGCTTGAGGTCTGGGGGGCTCAGCACAGATACGCAGTATTTT.

The chain recombines TRBV10-3 with TRBJ1-3, with D unresolved. This CDR3 contains 13 residues. The germline V gene has CDR1 ENHRY and CDR2 SYGVKD. Trimming removed 5 bases at V and 1 base at J, with 6 bases between. CDR3 in amino acids: CAISSGSGNTIYF. The DNA for the CDR3 is TGTGCCATCAGTTCGGGTTCTGGAAACACCATATATTTT.

This clone was detected only once. The J gene is TRBJ2-5, the V gene TRBV7-2; D call uncertain. Germline CDR1 SGHTA, CDR2 FQGNSA. This CDR3 contains 11 residues. Trimming left V 6 bases short and J 4 bases short, with 6 bases between. The CDR3 loop reads CASSVSETQYF. CDR3 in DNA: TGTGCCAGCAGTGTATCAGAGACCCAGTACTTC.

This chain joins TRBV27 and TRBJ1-1; a possible D gene is TRBD1 (5 bases). Trimming removed 6 bases at V and 2 bases at J, with 19 bases between. This CDR3 has 16 amino acids. Germline CDR1 and CDR2: MNHEY and SMNVEV (reference sequence). CDR3: CASRKGWGALNTEAFF. The CDR3 DNA follows: TGTGCCAGCAGAAAGGGGTGGGGTGCCCTTAACACTGAAGCTTTCTTT.

This chain uses TRBV15 with TRBJ1-1; D ambiguous. V was pared by 3 bases and J by 3 bases, with 8 bases between. The V gene's germline CDR1 is LNHNV and CDR2 YYDKDF (reference sequence). The CDR3 runs 13 residues. CDR3 DNA sequence: TGTGCCACCAGCAGGTCGCGCGACACTGAAGCTTTCTTT. It translates to CATSRSRDTEAFF.

The rearrangement links TRBV5-5 to TRBJ2-5; 9 bases agree with TRBD1. CDR3 length equals 15 residues. V trimming: 3 bases; J trimming: 1 base; junction bases outside the gene matches: 4. Germline CDR1 is SGHKS and CDR2 is YYEKEE (reference sequence). In DNA, the CDR3 is TGTGCCAGCAGCTACCCGGGACAGGGCCAAGAGACCCAGTACTTC. It specifies CASSYPGQGQETQYF. Using reference TRBV5-5 and TRBJ2-5 for the parts outside the CDR3, the full variable domain is DAGVTQSPTHLIKTRGQQVTLRCSPISGHKSVSWYQQVLGQGPQFIFQYYEKEERGRGNFPDRFSARQFPNYSSELNVNALLLGDSALYLCASSYPGQGQETQYFGPGTRLLVL.

This chain uses TRBV2 with TRBJ1-2, with 8 positions matching TRBD1. Germline lookup yields CDR1 SNHLY and CDR2 FYNNEI. This CDR3 spans 15 amino acids. Trimming at V came to 7 bases and at J to 8 bases, leaving 15 bases not matched to a gene. The CDR3 nucleotides are TGTGCCAGCACTCCACAGGGGGGTTCTTATACCGGCTACACCTTC. It is translated as CASTPQGGSYTGYTF.

V usage is TRBV6-5 and J usage is TRBJ2-2; D is tentatively TRBD1 or TRBD2 (6 bases each). Trimming took 6 bases from V and 2 from J, leaving 13 bases between them. From germline, CDR1 is MNHEY and CDR2 SVGAGI. The CDR3 totals 15 residues. The DNA of the CDR3 is TGTGCCAGCAGCCAGAAGGGGGGCAACACCGGGGAGCTGTTTTTT. Its translation: CASSQKGGNTGELFF.

Regarding this clone: The sample carries other DNA sequences with the same CDR3. The V and J genes are TRBV6-5 and TRBJ2-5; 12 bases align to TRBD2. This CDR3 is built from 15 residues. The germline V gene has CDR1 MNHEY and CDR2 SVGAGI. V dropped 2 bases and J dropped 5; count of bases not matched to a gene: 3. The chain's CDR3 is CASSYGLAGGETQYF. The CDR3 DNA sequence: TGTGCCAGCAGTTACGGGCTAGCGGGGGGGGAGACCCAGTACTTC.

V and J are TRBV30 and TRBJ2-5; D unresolved. The J call may not be correct, given that the DNA end is closer to TRBJ2-7. CDR1 is GTSNPN and CDR2 is SVGIG in the germline V gene (reference sequence). The CDR3 totals 12 residues. CDR3 sequence: CAWSGTSYEQYF. CDR3 sequence (DNA): TGTGCCTGGAGTGGAACTTCCTACGAGCAGTACTTC.

This sequence joins TRBV11-2 and TRBJ2-7; perhaps TRBD2 as D (6 bases). Germline-derived CDR1 and CDR2 are SGHAT and FQNNGV. V lost 5 bases, J lost 7 bases, and 18 bases lay in between. The CDR3 extends over 14 amino acids. The CDR3: CASSLLVGAGEQYF. The CDR3 nucleotides are TGTGCCAGCAGCCTCCTGGTCGGGGCGGGGGAGCAGTACTTC.

This clone was counted once. This chain connects TRBV7-2 to TRBJ2-1; D perhaps matches TRBD2 (6 bases). The CDR3 has 13 amino acids. Trimming shortened V by 4 bases and J by 7 bases, and 11 bases separated the two germline ends. From germline, CDR1 is SGHTA and CDR2 FQGNSA. CDR3 loop: CASSSGLLNEQFF. The DNA of the CDR3 is TGTGCCAGCAGCTCGGGACTCCTGAATGAGCAGTTCTTC.

The chain links TRBV29-1 to TRBJ2-5, with 9 bases lining up with TRBD2. CDR1 is SQVTM and CDR2 is ANQGSEA in the germline V gene. CDR3 size: 14 residues. Trimming took 3 bases from V and 5 from J; bases not matched to a gene: 7. In DNA, the CDR3 is TGCAGCGTTGAGGGCGGGGGGGCCCTTGAGACCCAGTACTTC. Translating it yields CSVEGGGALETQYF.

The table lists this clone with a few counts. The DNA of the CDR3 is TGTGCCAGCAGCCGGTTGCCGGTGGAGACCCAGTACTTC. Protein product: CASSRLPVETQYF. The V gene is TRBV5-4, the J gene TRBJ2-5; D remains ambiguous. Per germline, CDR1 SGHNT and CDR2 YYREEE (reference sequence). The CDR3 has 13 residues. V lost 4 bases and J 5 bases, leaving 12 bases between the germline ends. The full variable domain, in which reference TRBV5-4 and TRBJ2-5 provide the parts outside the CDR3, is ETGVTQSPTHLIKTRGQQVTLRCSSQSGHNTVSWYQQALGQGPQFIFQYYREEENGRGNFPPRFSGLQFPNYSSELNVNALELDDSALYLCASSRLPVETQYFGPGTRLLVL.

This chain uses TRBV5-1 with TRBJ2-2; TRBD2 aligns across 9 bases. V lost 4 bases, J lost 1 base, and 5 bases stayed unmatched. CDR1 is SGHRS, CDR2 YFSETQ, per germline. The CDR3 loop spans 16 amino acids. Written as DNA, the CDR3 is TGCGCCAGCAGCCCCCGGACTAGCGAGAACACCGGGGAGCTGTTTTTT. Protein: CASSPRTSENTGELFF.

The chain uses TRBV6-1 and TRBJ2-1; 7 bases match TRBD1. The germline V gene has CDR1 MNHNS and CDR2 SASEGT. The J segment lost 6 bases and the V segment lost 8 bases, leaving 4 bases of the junction unmatched. This CDR3 is built from 12 residues. The CDR3 spells CASGPGGNEQFF. The CDR3 nucleotides are TGTGCCAGCGGGCCAGGGGGCAATGAGCAGTTCTTC.

This rearrangement joins TRBV2 to TRBJ2-1; D ambiguous. The CDR3 length is 13 residues. The V end was cut by 7 bases, the J end by 9 bases, with 16 bases between. The germline V gene encodes CDR1 SNHLY and CDR2 FYNNEI. For the CDR3, the DNA is TGTGCCAGCACGGCGGTCAGTATGGGTGAGCAGTTCTTC. It specifies CASTAVSMGEQFF.

The chain uses TRBV6-1 and TRBJ2-7; the D gene is possibly TRBD1 (5 bases). V shed 4 bases and J shed 5 bases, with 15 bases lying between them. The V gene's germline CDR1 is MNHNS and CDR2 SASEGT. This CDR3 is built from 14 residues. The CDR3 loop reads CASSVWQGPNEQYF. In DNA form, the CDR3 reads TGTGCCAGCAGTGTTTGGCAGGGTCCGAACGAGCAGTACTTC.

This clone has just a few counts. The CDR3 nucleotides read TGTGCCAGCAGCTTGTTACAGTTGGGGCTCGATGAGCAGTTCTTC. Translation: CASSLLQLGLDEQFF. This sequence joins TRBV11-2 and TRBJ2-1; D is possibly TRBD1 (5 bases). CDR3 length equals 15 residues. Trimming stripped 3 bases from V and 8 bases from J, with 17 bases between. Germline loops: CDR1 SGHAT, CDR2 FQNNGV.

The rearrangement uses TRBV5-1 and TRBJ2-7; a weak D match, TRBD1 (5 bases). The CDR3 sequence is 13 residues long. Trimming removed 4 bases from V and 4 bases from J, with 12 bases in between. Germline V gene sequence: CDR1 SGHRS, CDR2 YFSETQ. The CDR3 region is CASSPFAGYEQYF. The CDR3 nucleotides are TGCGCCAGCAGCCCCTTCGCAGGGTACGAGCAGTACTTC. Combining the CDR3 with reference TRBV5-1 and TRBJ2-7 gives the whole variable domain KAGVTQTPRYLIKTRGQQVTLSCSPISGHRSVSWYQQTPGQGLQFLFEYFSETQRNKGNFPGRFSGRQFSNSRSEMNVSTLELGDSALYLCASSPFAGYEQYFGPGTRLTVT.